This entry lists 5 T cell receptor beta chains sequenced from one sample in a study of identical twins. In TCRdb, the 5' RACE reads were re-called with MiXCR into one record per CDR3 protein. The sample consists of under 450,000 distinct CDR3 sequences, 18% of them appearing once. The sample consisted of naive T cells sorted from blood. The origin of the receptors is a man aged 45-60 years in good health.

This sequence joins TRBV11-2 and TRBJ2-3; 7 bases line up with TRBD2. The CDR3 has 14 residues. In germline, CDR1 is SGHAT, CDR2 FQNNGV. V lost 4 bases to trimming and J lost 9 bases; unmatched junction nucleotides: 10. CDR3 coding DNA: TGTGCCAGCAGCTCTGACAGAGCCGGGGGGACGCAGTATTTT. This codes for CASSSDRAGGTQYF.

Ten or more counts support this clonotype. The chain is built from TRBV6-1 and TRBJ2-2, with a weak D call TRBD2 (6 bases). This CDR3 comprises 18 residues. Per the germline V gene, CDR1 is MNHNS and CDR2 is SASEGT. V was trimmed by 5 bases and J by 1 base, leaving 20 bases between them. Written as DNA, the CDR3 is TGTGCCAGCAGTCCTTTCCCGGGACTCGCGGAGAACACCGGGGAGCTGTTTTTT. It is translated as CASSPFPGLAENTGELFF.

This clonotype came up many times. The chain couples TRBV20-1 to TRBJ1-1, with D uncertain. The CDR3 loop spans 11 amino acids. CDR1 and CDR2 (germline): DFQATT, SNEGSKA (reference sequence). V lost 3 bases and J lost 7, with 9 bases in between. The CDR3 reads CSARIAIEAFF. CDR3 DNA: TGCAGTGCTAGGATAGCAATTGAAGCTTTCTTT.

Concerning this clonotype: The CDR3 carries no conserved terminal phenylalanine or tryptophan, so it likely arises from a read error. The chain has TRBV7-2 and TRBJ1-1; tentatively, D is TRBD1 (6 bases). In germline, CDR1 is SGHTA, CDR2 FQGNSA. The CDR3 contains 14 residues. V was shortened by 4 bases and J by 0 bases, with 9 bases between the two germline ends. The CDR3 nucleotides read TGTGCCAGCAGCTCCTGGACAGTGAACACTGAAGCTTTCTAT. It encodes CASSSWTVNTEAFY.

This clonotype appeared a few times. The chain uses TRBV9 and TRBJ2-3; D is perhaps TRBD2 (6 bases). This CDR3 is built from 15 residues. Per germline, CDR1 SGDLS and CDR2 YYNGEE. Trimming shortened V by 3 bases and J by 0 bases, and 11 bases separated the two germline ends. In nucleotides, the CDR3 is TGTGCCAGCAGCGCCGGGACTTTTAGCACAGATACGCAGTATTTT. This gives the protein CASSAGTFSTDTQYF.